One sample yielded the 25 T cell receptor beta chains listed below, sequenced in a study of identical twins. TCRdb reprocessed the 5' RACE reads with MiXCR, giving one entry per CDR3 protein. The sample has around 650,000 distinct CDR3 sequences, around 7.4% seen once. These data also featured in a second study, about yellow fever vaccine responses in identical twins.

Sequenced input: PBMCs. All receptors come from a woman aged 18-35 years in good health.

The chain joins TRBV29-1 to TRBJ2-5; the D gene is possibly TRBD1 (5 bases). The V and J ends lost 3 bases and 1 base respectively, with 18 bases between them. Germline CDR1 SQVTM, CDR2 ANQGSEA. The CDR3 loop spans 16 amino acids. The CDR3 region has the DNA TGCAGCGTTGATCGGCAGGGAATGGGGATCCAAGAGACCCAGTACTTC. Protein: CSVDRQGMGIQETQYF.

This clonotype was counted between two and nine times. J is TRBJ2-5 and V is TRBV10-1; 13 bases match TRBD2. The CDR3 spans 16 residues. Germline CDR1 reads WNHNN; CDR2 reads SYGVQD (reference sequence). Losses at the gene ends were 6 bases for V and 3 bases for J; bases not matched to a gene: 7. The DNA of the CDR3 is TGCGCCAGCAGCCTCGGACTAGCGGGGGCAGAAGAGACCCAGTACTTC. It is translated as CASSLGLAGAEETQYF.

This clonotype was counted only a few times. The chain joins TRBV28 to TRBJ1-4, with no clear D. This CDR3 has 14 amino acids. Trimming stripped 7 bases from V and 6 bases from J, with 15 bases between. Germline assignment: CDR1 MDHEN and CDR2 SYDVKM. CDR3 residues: CASTLGQLDEKLFF. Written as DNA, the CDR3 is TGTGCCAGCACCCTGGGCCAGTTGGATGAAAAACTGTTTTTT.

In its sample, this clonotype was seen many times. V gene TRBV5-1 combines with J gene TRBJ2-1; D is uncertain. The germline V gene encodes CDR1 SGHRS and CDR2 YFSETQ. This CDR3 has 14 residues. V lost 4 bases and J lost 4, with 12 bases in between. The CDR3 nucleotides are TGCGCCAGCAGCCAGGCCGGGCCGTACAATGAGCAGTTCTTC. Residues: CASSQAGPYNEQFF.

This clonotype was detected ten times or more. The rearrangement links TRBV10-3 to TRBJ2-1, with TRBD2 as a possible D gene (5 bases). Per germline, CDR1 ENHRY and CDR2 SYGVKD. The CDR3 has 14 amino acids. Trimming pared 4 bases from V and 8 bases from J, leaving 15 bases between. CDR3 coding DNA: TGTGCCATCAGTGCCCTAGCTCGCTTGGATGAGCAGTTCTTC. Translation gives CAISALARLDEQFF.

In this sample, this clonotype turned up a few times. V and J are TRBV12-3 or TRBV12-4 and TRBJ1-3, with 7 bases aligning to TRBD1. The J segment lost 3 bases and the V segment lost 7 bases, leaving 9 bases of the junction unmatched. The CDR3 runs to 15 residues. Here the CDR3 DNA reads TGTGCCAGCACCGAGGGGGGGACAGTTGGAAACACCATATATTTT. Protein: CASTEGGTVGNTIYF.

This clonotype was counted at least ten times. Here the CDR3 DNA reads TGCGCCAGCAGCCAGGGGGCGCAGGAGACCCAGTACTTC. Its protein is CASSQGAQETQYF. The chain recombines TRBV5-1 with TRBJ2-5, with TRBD1 matching over 8 bases. The germline gives CDR1 SGHRS, CDR2 YFSETQ. The CDR3 totals 13 residues. The V and J ends lost 4 bases and 5 bases, in that order; junction bases with no gene match: 4.

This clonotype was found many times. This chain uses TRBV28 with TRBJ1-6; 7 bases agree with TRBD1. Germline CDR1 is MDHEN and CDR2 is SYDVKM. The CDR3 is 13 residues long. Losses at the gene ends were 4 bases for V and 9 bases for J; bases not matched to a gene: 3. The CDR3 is CASSSGGASPLHF. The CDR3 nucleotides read TGTGCCAGCAGTTCAGGGGGGGCTTCACCCCTCCACTTT.

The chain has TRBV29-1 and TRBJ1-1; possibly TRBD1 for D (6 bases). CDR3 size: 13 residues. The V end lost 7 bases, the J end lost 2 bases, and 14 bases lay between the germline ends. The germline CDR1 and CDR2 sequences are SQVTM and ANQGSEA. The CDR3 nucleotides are TGCAGCGGACAACAGGGAAGTAACACTGAAGCTTTCTTT. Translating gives CSGQQGSNTEAFF.

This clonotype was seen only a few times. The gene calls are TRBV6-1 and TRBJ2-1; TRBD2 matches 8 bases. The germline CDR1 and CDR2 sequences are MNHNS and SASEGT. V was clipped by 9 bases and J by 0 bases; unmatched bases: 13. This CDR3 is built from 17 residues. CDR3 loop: CASLERLAFSSYNEQFF. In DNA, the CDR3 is TGTGCCAGTTTGGAGAGACTAGCGTTTAGCTCCTACAATGAGCAGTTCTTC.

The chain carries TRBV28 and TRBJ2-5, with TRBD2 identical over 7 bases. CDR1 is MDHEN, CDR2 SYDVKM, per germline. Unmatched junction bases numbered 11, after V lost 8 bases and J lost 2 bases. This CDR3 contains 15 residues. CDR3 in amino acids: CASGEGTGGQETQYF. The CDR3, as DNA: TGTGCCAGCGGTGAGGGGACGGGAGGACAAGAGACCCAGTACTTC.

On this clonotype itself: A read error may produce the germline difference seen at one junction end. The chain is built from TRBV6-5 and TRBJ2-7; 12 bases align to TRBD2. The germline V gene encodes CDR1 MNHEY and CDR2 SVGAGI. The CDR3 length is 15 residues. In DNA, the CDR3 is TGTGCCAGCACTTACCCTAGCGGGAGGGCTGGCGAGCAGTACTTC. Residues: CASTYPSGRAGEQYF.

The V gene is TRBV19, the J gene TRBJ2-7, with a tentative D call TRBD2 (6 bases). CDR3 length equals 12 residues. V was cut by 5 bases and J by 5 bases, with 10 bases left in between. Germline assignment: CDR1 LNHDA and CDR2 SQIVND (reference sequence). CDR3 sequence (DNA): TGTGCCAGTAGTCGAGGAGGGGACGAGCAGTACTTC. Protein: CASSRGGDEQYF.

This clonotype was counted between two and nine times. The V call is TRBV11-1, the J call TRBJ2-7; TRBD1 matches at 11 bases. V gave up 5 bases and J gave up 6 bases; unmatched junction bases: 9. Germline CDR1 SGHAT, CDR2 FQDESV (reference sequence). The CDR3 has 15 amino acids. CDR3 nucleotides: TGTGCCAGCAGCCCAGGACAGGGGGCTCTGATCGAGCAGTACTTC. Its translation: CASSPGQGALIEQYF.

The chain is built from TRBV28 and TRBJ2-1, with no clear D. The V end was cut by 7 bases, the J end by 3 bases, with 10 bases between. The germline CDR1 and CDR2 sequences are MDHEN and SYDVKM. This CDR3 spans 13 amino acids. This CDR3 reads CASKARYYNEQFF. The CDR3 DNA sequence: TGTGCCAGCAAGGCGCGGTACTACAATGAGCAGTTCTTC. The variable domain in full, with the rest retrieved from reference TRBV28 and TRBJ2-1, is DVKVTQSSRYLVKRTGEKVFLECVQDMDHENMFWYRQDPGLGLRLIYFSYDVKMKEKGDIPEGYSVSREKKERFSLILESASTNQTSMYLCASKARYYNEQFFGPGTRLTVL.

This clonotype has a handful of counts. The CDR3 DNA follows: TGTGCCAGCAGTTACAGCGGGCCAGCCTACGAGCAGTACTTC. Its protein product is CASSYSGPAYEQYF. The chain employs TRBV6-2 or TRBV6-3 and TRBJ2-7; a possible D gene is TRBD2 (6 bases). V gave up 2 bases and J gave up 2 bases, with 10 bases separating them. Germline lookup yields CDR1 MNHEY and CDR2 SVGEGT. This CDR3 region has 14 residues.

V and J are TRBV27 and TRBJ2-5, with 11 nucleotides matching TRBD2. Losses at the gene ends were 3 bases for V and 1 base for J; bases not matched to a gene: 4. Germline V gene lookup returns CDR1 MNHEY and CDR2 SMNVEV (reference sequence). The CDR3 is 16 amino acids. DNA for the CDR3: TGTGCCAGCAGTTTGGGGACTAGCGGATTCCAAGAGACCCAGTACTTC. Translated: CASSLGTSGFQETQYF.

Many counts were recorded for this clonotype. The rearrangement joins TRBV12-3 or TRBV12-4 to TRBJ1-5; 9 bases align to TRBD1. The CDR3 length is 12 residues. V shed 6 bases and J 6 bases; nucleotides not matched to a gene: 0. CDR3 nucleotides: TGTGCCAGCAGACAGGGGGCTCAGCCCCAGCATTTT. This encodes CASRQGAQPQHF.

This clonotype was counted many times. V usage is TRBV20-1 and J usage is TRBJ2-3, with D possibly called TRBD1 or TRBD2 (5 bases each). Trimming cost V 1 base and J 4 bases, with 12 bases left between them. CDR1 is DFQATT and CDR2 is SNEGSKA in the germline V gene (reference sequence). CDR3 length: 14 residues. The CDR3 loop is CSARGHGAADTQYF. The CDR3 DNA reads TGCAGTGCTAGAGGGCACGGGGCCGCAGATACGCAGTATTTT.

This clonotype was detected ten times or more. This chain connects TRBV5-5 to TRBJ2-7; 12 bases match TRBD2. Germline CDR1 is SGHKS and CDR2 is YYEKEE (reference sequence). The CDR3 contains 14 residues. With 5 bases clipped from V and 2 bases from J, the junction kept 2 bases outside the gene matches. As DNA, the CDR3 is TGTGCCAGCAGTCGACTAGCGGGAGCCTACGAGCAGTACTTC. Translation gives CASSRLAGAYEQYF.

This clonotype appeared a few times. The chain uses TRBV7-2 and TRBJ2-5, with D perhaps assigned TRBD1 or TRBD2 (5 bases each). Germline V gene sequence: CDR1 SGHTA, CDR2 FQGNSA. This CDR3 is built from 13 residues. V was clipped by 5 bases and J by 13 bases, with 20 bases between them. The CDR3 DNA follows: TGTGCCAGCAGCCCGATGAGGGACGGATATGGGTACTTC. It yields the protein CASSPMRDGYGYF.

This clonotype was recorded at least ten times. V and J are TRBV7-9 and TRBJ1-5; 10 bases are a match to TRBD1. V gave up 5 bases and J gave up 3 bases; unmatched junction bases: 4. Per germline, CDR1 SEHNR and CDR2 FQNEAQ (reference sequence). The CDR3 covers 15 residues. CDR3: CASSPDRGDNQPQHF. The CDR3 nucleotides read TGTGCCAGCAGCCCGGACAGGGGGGACAATCAGCCCCAGCATTTT.

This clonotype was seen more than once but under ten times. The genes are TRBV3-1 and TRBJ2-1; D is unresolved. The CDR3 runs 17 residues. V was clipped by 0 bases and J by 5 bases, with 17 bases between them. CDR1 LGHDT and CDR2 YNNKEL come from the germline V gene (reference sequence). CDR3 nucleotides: TGTGCCAGCAGCCAAGACCCCACGGCAAATCTAAACAATGAGCAGTTCTTC. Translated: CASSQDPTANLNNEQFF.

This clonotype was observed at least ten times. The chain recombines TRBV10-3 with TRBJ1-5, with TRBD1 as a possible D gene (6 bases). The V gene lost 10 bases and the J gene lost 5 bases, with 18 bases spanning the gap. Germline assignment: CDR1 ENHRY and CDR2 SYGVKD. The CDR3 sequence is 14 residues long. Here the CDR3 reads CATSGTPGDQPQHF. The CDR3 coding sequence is TGTGCCACCTCCGGGACACCCGGTGATCAGCCCCAGCATTTT.

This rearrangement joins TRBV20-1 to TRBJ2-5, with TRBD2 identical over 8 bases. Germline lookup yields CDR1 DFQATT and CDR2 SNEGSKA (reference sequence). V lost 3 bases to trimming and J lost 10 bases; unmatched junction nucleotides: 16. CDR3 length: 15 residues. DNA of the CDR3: TGCAGTGCTAGGGTCAGTGGCGGGGGGTTGGCGATCCAGTACTTC. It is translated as CSARVSGGGLAIQYF.